These T cell receptor beta chains were read from a single sample in a study of cytomegalovirus exposure and HLA in healthy donors. Using immunoSEQ multiplex PCR, the repertoire was profiled, and TCRdb retains in-frame clones only, with some absent. Its table records approximately 79,000 clones. The sequencing sample was made of PBMCs. The receptors originated from a boy between 5 and 17 years old in good health and CMV-seronegative. Both conserved end residues are part of each CDR3. A D gene is named only where the DNA matches it firmly.

TRBV30	TRBJ2-2	.	CAWIGDTGELFF	TGTGCCTGGATAGGGGACACCGGGGAGCTGTTTTTT
TRBV4-1	TRBJ2-1	TRBD1	CASSQTPPTGGYESYNEQFF	TGCGCCAGCAGCCAGACCCCCCCGACAGGGGGCTACGAATCCTACAATGAGCAGTTCTTC
TRBV19	TRBJ1-2	.	CATRLRGDYGYTF	TGTGCCACCCGGTTGCGGGGGGACTATGGCTACACCTTC
TRBV6-5	TRBJ2-7	TRBD1	CASSHKDRGYYEQYF	TGTGCCAGCAGTCATAAGGACAGGGGCTACTACGAGCAGTACTTC
TRBV19	TRBJ2-7	TRBD1	CASSIASGTGHYEQYF	TGTGCCAGTAGTATAGCTTCCGGGACAGGGCATTACGAGCAGTACTTC
TRBV9	TRBJ2-7	TRBD1	CASSAQDRGDYEQYF	TGTGCCAGCAGCGCCCAGGACAGGGGAGACTACGAGCAGTACTTC
TRBV9	TRBJ1-2	.	CASSVGAGGGTYGYTF	TGTGCCAGCAGCGTAGGGGCAGGCGGAGGTACCTATGGCTACACCTTC
TRBV9	TRBJ2-7	.	CASSPSAHGSYEQYF	TGTGCCAGCAGCCCCTCCGCCCACGGGAGCTACGAGCAGTACTTC
TRBV5-1	TRBJ2-5	.	CASSPLLTSPQETQYF	TGCGCCAGCAGCCCATTACTCACCTCCCCACAAGAGACCCAGTACTTC
TRBV4-1	TRBJ2-3	TRBD2	CASSWGGTTDTQYF	TGCGCCAGCAGCTGGGGGGGGACCACAGATACGCAGTATTTT
TRBV18	TRBJ1-6	.	CASHQQGNSPLHF	TGTGCCAGTCATCAACAGGGAAATTCACCCCTCCACTTT
TRBV4-2	TRBJ2-3	TRBD2	CASSPRTSGADTQYF	TGTGCCAGCAGCCCCCGGACTAGTGGGGCAGATACGCAGTATTTT
TRBV5-1	TRBJ2-1	TRBD2	CASSLAPPTSGNNEQFF	TGCGCCAGCAGCTTGGCCCCCCCGACTAGCGGGAACAATGAGCAGTTCTTC
TRBV18	TRBJ2-2	.	CASSPDKNTGELFF	TGTGCCAGCTCACCCGACAAGAACACCGGGGAGCTGTTTTTT
TRBV5-1	TRBJ1-1	.	CASSLGATVDTEAFF	TGCGCCAGCAGCTTGGGTGCAACGGTGGACACTGAAGCTTTCTTT
TRBV4-1	TRBJ2-7	.	CASSATAGAYEQYF	TGCGCCAGCAGCGCCACTGCAGGGGCCTACGAGCAGTACTTC
TRBV5-6	TRBJ2-7	.	CASSTGTYSYEQYF	TGTGCCAGCAGCACCGGGACATATTCCTACGAGCAGTACTTC
TRBV25-1	TRBJ2-1	TRBD1	CASSDQRGHNEQFF	TGTGCCAGCAGTGACCAAAGGGGGCACAATGAGCAGTTCTTC
TRBV6-5	TRBJ1-1	.	CASSYDRTMAFF	TGTGCCAGCAGTTACGACCGCACTATGGCTTTCTTT
TRBV2	TRBJ1-1	TRBD1	CARTGTNTEAFF	TGTGCCAGGACAGGGACTAACACTGAAGCTTTCTTT
TRBV7-3	TRBJ2-6	.	CASSLSLSSGANVLTF	TGTGCCAGCAGCTTAAGTCTCAGCTCTGGGGCCAACGTCCTGACTTTC